One sample yielded the 30 T cell receptor beta chains listed below, sequenced in a study of T cell responses to AZD1222 COVID-19 vaccine. Sequencing used immunoSEQ multiplex PCR; TCRdb keeps in-frame clones, though not all of them. The profile shows 90,000 to 150,000 clones, approximately 85% of them singletons. The sample in question was peripheral blood, obtained on day 0 of AZD1222 vaccination. The receptor set was obtained from an adult in good health.

The table lists this clone with a few counts. This chain connects TRBV6-2 or TRBV6-3 to TRBJ2-2, with a tentative D call TRBD1 (5 bases). The length of the CDR3 is 15 residues. The ends were cut back, 5 bases at V and 3 bases at J, with 13 bases in the middle. Germline V lookup: CDR1 MNHEY, CDR2 SVGEGT. The CDR3 sequence is CASSPGRADTGELFF. CDR3 nucleotides: TGTGCCAGCAGTCCCGGCAGGGCGGACACCGGGGAGCTGTTTTTT.

This clone was picked up many times. This rearrangement joins TRBV4-3 to TRBJ2-7, with TRBD2 matching 7 bases. V shed 1 base, J shed 4 bases, and the junction held 10 bases outside the gene matches. Germline-derived CDR1 and CDR2 are LGHNA and YSLEER. This CDR3 contains 16 residues. This chain's CDR3 is CASSQGDRASGYEQYF. The CDR3 coding sequence is TGCGCCAGCAGCCAAGGCGACCGGGCTAGCGGATACGAGCAGTACTTC.

This clone has only one observation. This sequence joins TRBV2 and TRBJ2-5, with D possibly matching TRBD2 (5 bases). This CDR3 has 16 amino acids. Trimming shortened V by 6 bases and J by 4 bases, and 21 bases separated the two germline ends. Looked up from germline, CDR1 is SNHLY and CDR2 is FYNNEI. The CDR3 protein is CASSDPVIFAGETQYF. The CDR3 DNA follows: TGTGCCAGCAGCGATCCGGTGATTTTCGCGGGAGAGACCCAGTACTTC. The whole variable domain, remainder taken from reference TRBV2 and TRBJ2-5, is EPEVTQTPSHQVTQMGQEVILRCVPISNHLYFYWYRQILGQKVEFLVSFYNNEISEKSEIFDDQFSVERPDGSNFTLKIRSTKLEDSAMYFCASSDPVIFAGETQYFGPGTRLLVL.

This chain connects TRBV11-2 to TRBJ1-2, with D perhaps matching TRBD1 (6 bases). This CDR3 contains 14 residues. Germline loops: CDR1 SGHAT, CDR2 FQNNGV. V lost 2 bases and J lost 6, with 13 bases in between. In nucleotides, the CDR3 is TGTGCCAGCAGCTTAAGTCAGGGGCGTGATGGCTACACCTTC. Its protein is CASSLSQGRDGYTF.

V usage is TRBV5-1 and J usage is TRBJ1-1, with D tentatively TRBD1 (6 bases). Trimming shortened V by 5 bases and J by 5 bases, and 13 bases separated the two germline ends. The germline CDR1 and CDR2 sequences are SGHRS and YFSETQ. The CDR3 consists of 13 residues. The CDR3 DNA follows: TGCGCCAGCAGATTCTTACAGGGAACTGAAGCTTTCTTT. Its protein is CASRFLQGTEAFF.

The rearrangement uses TRBV19 and TRBJ2-7; D perhaps matches TRBD2 (6 bases). CDR1 and CDR2 from the germline V gene are LNHDA and SQIVND (reference sequence). The CDR3 runs 15 residues. Trimming removed 5 bases at V and 0 bases at J, with 14 bases between. The CDR3 protein is CASSYGGVVSYEQYF. Here the CDR3 DNA reads TGTGCCAGTAGTTATGGAGGGGTGGTCTCCTACGAGCAGTACTTC.

The chain recombines TRBV15 with TRBJ2-3; 8 nucleotides match TRBD1. V was clipped by 4 bases and J by 11 bases; unmatched bases: 8. Per the germline V gene, CDR1 is LNHNV and CDR2 is YYDKDF (reference sequence). This CDR3 has 13 residues. CDR3 nucleotides: TGTGCCACCAGCACTGACGGACAGGGTCGGCAGTATTTT. Protein product: CATSTDGQGRQYF.

The CDR3 nucleotides are TGTGCCAGCTCACCAATCATGATCAAGGGCGGGGGATCCTACGAGCAGTACTTC. It is translated as CASSPIMIKGGGSYEQYF. This sequence joins TRBV18 and TRBJ2-7, with 7 positions matching TRBD2. Germline assignment: CDR1 KGHSH and CDR2 LQKENI. The CDR3 sequence is 18 residues long. V dropped 2 bases and J dropped 1; count of bases not matched to a gene: 14.

The V gene is TRBV27, the J gene TRBJ1-5, with a weak D call TRBD1 (5 bases). Trimming left V 3 bases short and J 6 bases short, with 6 bases between. Germline assignment: CDR1 MNHEY and CDR2 SMNVEV (reference sequence). This CDR3 has 12 residues. CDR3 nucleotide sequence: TGTGCCAGCAGTTTCAGGGTTCAGCCCCAGCATTTT. Translation gives CASSFRVQPQHF.

This clone was detected once. The chain joins TRBV30 to TRBJ2-4; no clear D. This CDR3 is built from 13 residues. In germline, CDR1 is GTSNPN, CDR2 SVGIG (reference sequence). The V end was cut by 4 bases, the J end by 3 bases, with 10 bases between. This CDR3 reads CAWNLGSKNIQYF. The CDR3 DNA reads as TGTGCCTGGAATTTGGGAAGCAAAAACATTCAGTACTTC.

This sequence joins TRBV6-2 or TRBV6-3 and TRBJ2-7; unclear D gene. In germline, CDR1 is MNHEY, CDR2 SVGEGT. The CDR3 consists of 14 residues. V lost 2 bases, J lost 0 bases, and 8 bases lay in between. In DNA form, the CDR3 reads TGTGCCAGCAGTTACGGTCTCAGCTCCTACGAGCAGTACTTC. Translation: CASSYGLSSYEQYF.

V usage is TRBV19 and J usage is TRBJ1-5; no clear D gene. The V end lost 7 bases, the J end lost 0 bases, and 13 bases lay between the germline ends. Germline lookup yields CDR1 LNHDA and CDR2 SQIVND (reference sequence). The CDR3 is made up of 15 amino acids. The CDR3 sequence: CASTVQTYSNQPQHF. The CDR3, as DNA: TGTGCCAGTACCGTACAGACTTATAGCAATCAGCCCCAGCATTTT.

This clone was seen once. The V gene is TRBV27, the J gene TRBJ1-6; D remains ambiguous. The CDR3 extends over 13 amino acids. Germline V gene sequence: CDR1 MNHEY, CDR2 SMNVEV (reference sequence). V was cut by 2 bases and J by 6 bases, with 5 bases left in between. The CDR3 DNA reads TGTGCCAGCAGTTTAACTCTTAATTCACCCCTCCACTTT. This codes for CASSLTLNSPLHF.

The chain is built from TRBV5-1 and TRBJ2-7; possibly TRBD2 for D (7 bases). Germline CDR1 and CDR2: SGHRS and YFSETQ. The CDR3 runs 15 residues. V dropped 4 bases and J dropped 7 bases, with 21 bases sitting between them. The CDR3 coding sequence is TGCGCCAGCAGCCCTGGGGGGGGCCCGACTGGTGAGCAGTACTTC. Translated: CASSPGGGPTGEQYF.

This chain links TRBV5-1 with TRBJ1-2; the match to TRBD1 covers 7 bases. After removal of 4 bases from V and 1 base from J, the junction contained 10 bases not matched to a gene. This CDR3 contains 16 residues. Germline V gene lookup returns CDR1 SGHRS and CDR2 YFSETQ. In nucleotides, the CDR3 is TGCGCCAGCAGCAAAGGGACAGATAGCGATAACTATGGCTACACCTTC. It encodes CASSKGTDSDNYGYTF.

This sequence joins TRBV30 and TRBJ2-1, with D hard to call. Trimming stripped 0 bases from V and 3 bases from J, with 18 bases between. CDR3 length: 17 amino acids. The V gene's germline CDR1 is GTSNPN and CDR2 SVGIG (reference sequence). The CDR3 region has the DNA TGTGCCTGGAGTGTTAGATTCCCTATGGCACACTACAATGAGCAGTTCTTC. This translates into CAWSVRFPMAHYNEQFF.

The rearrangement links TRBV5-1 to TRBJ2-5; D unclear. CDR3 length: 15 amino acids. Germline assignment: CDR1 SGHRS and CDR2 YFSETQ. V was pared by 0 bases and J by 0 bases, with 9 bases between. CDR3 sequence: CASSLVSQYQETQYF. CDR3 bases: TGCGCCAGCAGCTTGGTTTCTCAGTACCAAGAGACCCAGTACTTC. Full variable domain (rest looked up from reference TRBV5-1 and TRBJ2-5): KAGVTQTPRYLIKTRGQQVTLSCSPISGHRSVSWYQQTPGQGLQFLFEYFSETQRNKGNFPGRFSGRQFSNSRSEMNVSTLELGDSALYLCASSLVSQYQETQYFGPGTRLLVL.

The chain uses TRBV28 and TRBJ2-7; 12 bases map to TRBD2. V gave up 6 bases and J gave up 3 bases; unmatched junction bases: 6. The germline gives CDR1 MDHEN, CDR2 SYDVKM. The CDR3 totals 15 residues. Here the CDR3 reads CASSPLTSGGYEQYF. CDR3 DNA: TGTGCCAGCAGCCCCCTGACTAGCGGGGGCTACGAGCAGTACTTC.

This clone was seen a few times. V is TRBV5-4 and J is TRBJ2-7, with a tentative D call TRBD2 (5 bases). Germline values: CDR1 SGHNT, CDR2 YYREEE (reference sequence). This CDR3 is 15 amino acids long. The V gene lost 4 bases and the J gene lost 3 bases, with 17 bases spanning the gap. The DNA of the CDR3 is TGTGCCAGCAGCACCCGGGCCGGGATTAACTACGAGCAGTACTTC. Amino acid sequence: CASSTRAGINYEQYF.

V and J are TRBV6-6 and TRBJ1-5; no clear D gene. The V and J ends lost 5 bases and 1 base respectively, with 18 bases between them. The CDR3 runs 17 residues. Per the germline V gene, CDR1 is MNHNY and CDR2 is SVGAGI (reference sequence). CDR3 sequence reads: CASSPRRGGISNQPQHF. The CDR3 DNA sequence: TGTGCCAGCAGTCCCCGACGTGGAGGTATAAGCAATCAGCCCCAGCATTTT.

This clone was counted between two and nine times. This chain joins TRBV24-1 and TRBJ2-7; D not certain. The CDR3 runs 13 residues. Trimming cost V 5 bases and J 7 bases, with 14 bases left between them. The germline V gene has CDR1 KGHDR and CDR2 SFDVKD. CDR3 coding DNA: TGTGCCACCAGTGCGCCCCTGGGATTTGAGCAGTACTTC. This encodes CATSAPLGFEQYF.

The V call is TRBV7-2, the J call TRBJ1-5; D might be TRBD1 (5 bases). The CDR3 has 16 amino acids. V was cut by 1 base and J by 2 bases, with 12 bases left in between. Germline V lookup: CDR1 SGHTA, CDR2 FQGNSA. The CDR3 bases are TGTGCCAGCAGCTTAGTCGCAGGACACGGCAATCAGCCCCAGCATTTT. As protein: CASSLVAGHGNQPQHF.

This chain joins TRBV7-9 and TRBJ1-5; no definite D call. This CDR3 spans 14 amino acids. The V end was cut by 7 bases, the J end by 3 bases, with 13 bases between. Germline loops: CDR1 SEHNR, CDR2 FQNEAQ (reference sequence). Written as DNA, the CDR3 is TGTGCCAGCAATACGGATTCCCCCAATCAGCCCCAGCATTTT. This encodes CASNTDSPNQPQHF.

The V gene is TRBV29-1, the J gene TRBJ2-7; tentatively, D is TRBD1 (6 bases). V was pared by 6 bases and J by 5 bases, with 11 bases between. Germline-derived CDR1 and CDR2 are SQVTM and ANQGSEA. The CDR3 contains 11 residues. This CDR3 reads CSVANRDEQYF. CDR3 nucleotides: TGCAGCGTGGCAAACAGGGACGAGCAGTACTTC.

The rearrangement uses TRBV6-1 and TRBJ1-1, with TRBD1 as a possible D gene (5 bases). This CDR3 comprises 14 residues. The germline CDR1 and CDR2 sequences are MNHNS and SASEGT. V lost 3 bases and J 8 bases, leaving 16 bases between the germline ends. Written as DNA, the CDR3 is TGTGCCAGCAGTGACGACAGAAAGGGGTTCGAAGCTTTCTTT. Translation: CASSDDRKGFEAFF.

The rearrangement links TRBV19 to TRBJ1-5, with D uncertain. Germline V gives CDR1 LNHDA, CDR2 SQIVND (reference sequence). The CDR3 spans 15 residues. V lost 2 bases and J lost 4, with 12 bases in between. This CDR3 reads CASSIMTGVNQPQHF. CDR3 DNA sequence: TGTGCCAGTAGTATAATGACCGGGGTTAATCAGCCCCAGCATTTT.

The chain combines TRBV30 with TRBJ2-7; tentatively, D is TRBD1 (5 bases). Germline assignment: CDR1 GTSNPN and CDR2 SVGIG (reference sequence). V was cut by 2 bases and J by 1 base, with 15 bases left in between. The CDR3 loop spans 15 amino acids. The CDR3 loop is CAWSHKQVGSYEQYF. The CDR3 DNA follows: TGTGCCTGGAGTCATAAACAGGTGGGATCCTACGAGCAGTACTTC.

The chain is built from TRBV18 and TRBJ2-7, with 7 nucleotides matching TRBD1. The V gene end was trimmed by 6 bases and the J gene end by 2 bases; junction bases not matched to a gene: 10. CDR3 length equals 15 residues. Germline values: CDR1 KGHSH, CDR2 LQKENI. CDR3 sequence reads: CASSEGQALTYEQYF. CDR3 bases: TGTGCCAGCTCTGAAGGACAGGCGCTCACCTACGAGCAGTACTTC.

This clone was seen only once. The V gene is TRBV25-1, the J gene TRBJ2-4; D not certain. CDR3 length: 12 amino acids. The germline V gene has CDR1 MGHDK and CDR2 SYGVNS. V was cut by 5 bases and J by 9 bases, with 11 bases left in between. CDR3 sequence reads: CASSLAWGIQYF. CDR3 sequence (DNA): TGTGCCAGCAGTCTGGCCTGGGGCATTCAGTACTTC.

The chain recombines TRBV6-5 with TRBJ2-7, with TRBD2 as a possible D gene (5 bases). The CDR3 length is 14 residues. CDR1 and CDR2 (germline): MNHEY, SVGAGI. V lost 2 bases, J lost 7 bases, and 15 bases lay in between. Here the CDR3 reads CASSYPARGGEQYF. The CDR3 nucleotides read TGTGCCAGCAGTTACCCTGCCCGGGGTGGGGAGCAGTACTTC.